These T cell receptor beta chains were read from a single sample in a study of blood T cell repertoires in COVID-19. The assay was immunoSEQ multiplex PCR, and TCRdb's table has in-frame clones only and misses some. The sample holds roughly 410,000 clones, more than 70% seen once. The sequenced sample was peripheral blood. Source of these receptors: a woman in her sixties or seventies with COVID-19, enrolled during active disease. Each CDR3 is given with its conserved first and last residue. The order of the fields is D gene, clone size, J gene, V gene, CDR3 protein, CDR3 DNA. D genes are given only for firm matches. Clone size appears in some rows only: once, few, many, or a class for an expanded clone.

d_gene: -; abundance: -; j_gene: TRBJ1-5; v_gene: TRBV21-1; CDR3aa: CASKAGYRSNQPQHF; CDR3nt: TGTGCCAGCAAGGCAGGGTATAGAAGCAATCAGCCCCAGCATTTT
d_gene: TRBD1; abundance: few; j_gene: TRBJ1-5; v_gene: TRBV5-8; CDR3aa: CASSQGQLNQPQHF; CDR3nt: TGTGCCAGCAGCCAGGGACAGCTCAATCAGCCCCAGCATTTT
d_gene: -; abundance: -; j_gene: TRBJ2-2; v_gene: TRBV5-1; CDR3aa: CASSFGDASGELFF; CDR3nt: TGCGCCAGCAGCTTCGGGGATGCAAGTGGGGAGCTGTTTTTT
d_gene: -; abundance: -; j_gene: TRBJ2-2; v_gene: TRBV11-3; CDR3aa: CASSPGHATGELFF; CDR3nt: TGTGCCAGCAGCCCCGGACATGCCACCGGGGAGCTGTTTTTT
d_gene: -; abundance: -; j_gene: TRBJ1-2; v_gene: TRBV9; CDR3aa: CASSVRGGANYGYTF; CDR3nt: TGTGCCAGCAGCGTAAGGGGGGGAGCCAACTATGGCTACACCTTC
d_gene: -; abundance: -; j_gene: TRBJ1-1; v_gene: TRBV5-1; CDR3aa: CASSLTVMNTEAFF; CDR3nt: TGCGCCAGCAGCTTGACAGTTATGAACACTGAAGCTTTCTTT
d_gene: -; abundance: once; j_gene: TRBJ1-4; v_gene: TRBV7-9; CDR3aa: CASSPGVPNEKLFF; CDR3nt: TGTGCCAGCAGCCCGGGAGTTCCTAATGAAAAACTGTTTTTT
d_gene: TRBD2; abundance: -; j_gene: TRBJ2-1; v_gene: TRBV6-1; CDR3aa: CASSEALAANNEQFF; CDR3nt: TGTGCCAGCAGTGAAGCTCTAGCGGCTAACAATGAGCAGTTCTTC
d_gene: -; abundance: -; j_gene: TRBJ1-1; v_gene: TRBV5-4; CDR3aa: CASSLTSVRTEAFF; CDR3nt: TGTGCCAGCAGCTTAACTTCGGTGAGAACTGAAGCTTTCTTT
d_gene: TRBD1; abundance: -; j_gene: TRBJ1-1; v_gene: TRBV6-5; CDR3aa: CASRLTGQVKAFF; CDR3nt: TGTGCCAGCAGACTTACAGGACAGGTGAAAGCTTTCTTT
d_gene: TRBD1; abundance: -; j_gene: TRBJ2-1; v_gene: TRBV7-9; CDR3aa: CASSFPGQRYNEQFF; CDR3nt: TGTGCCAGCAGCTTCCCGGGACAGCGCTACAATGAGCAGTTCTTC
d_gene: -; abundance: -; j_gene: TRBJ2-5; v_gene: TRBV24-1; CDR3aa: CATSDSRYQETQYF; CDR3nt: TGTGCCACCAGTGATTCCAGGTACCAAGAGACCCAGTACTTC
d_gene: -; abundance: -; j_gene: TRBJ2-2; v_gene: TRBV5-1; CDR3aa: CASRLLTNTGELFF; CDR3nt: TGCGCCAGCAGGCTACTGACGAACACCGGGGAGCTGTTTTTT
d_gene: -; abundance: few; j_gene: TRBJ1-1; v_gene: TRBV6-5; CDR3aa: CALGGGTEAFF; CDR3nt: TGTGCCTTAGGGGGTGGGACTGAAGCTTTCTTT
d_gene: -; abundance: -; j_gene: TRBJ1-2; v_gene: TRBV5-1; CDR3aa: CASSLDGGDYGYTF; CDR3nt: TGCGCCAGCAGCTTGGACGGGGGAGACTATGGCTACACCTTC
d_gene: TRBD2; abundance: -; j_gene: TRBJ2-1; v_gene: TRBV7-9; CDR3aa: CASTRGGSYNEQFF; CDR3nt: TGTGCCAGCACCCGCGGGGGGTCCTACAATGAGCAGTTCTTC
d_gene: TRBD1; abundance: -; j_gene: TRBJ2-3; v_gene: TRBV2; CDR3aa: CASSAEGATDTQYF; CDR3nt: TGTGCCAGCAGTGCCGAGGGGGCAACAGATACGCAGTATTTT
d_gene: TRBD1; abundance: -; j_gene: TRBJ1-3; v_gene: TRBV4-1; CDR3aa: CASSQGAEGGSRGNTIYF; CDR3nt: TGCGCCAGCAGCCAAGGGGCTGAAGGGGGCTCGAGGGGAAACACCATATATTTT
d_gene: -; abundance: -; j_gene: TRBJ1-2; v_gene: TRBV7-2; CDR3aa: CASSLPGLGGYTF; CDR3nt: TGTGCCAGCAGCTTACCAGGGCTGGGGGGCTACACCTTC
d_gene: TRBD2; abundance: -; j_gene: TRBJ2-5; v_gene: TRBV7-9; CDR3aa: CASSTTSGGILMRETQYF; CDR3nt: TGTGCCAGCAGCACTACTAGCGGGGGCATCCTGATGCGAGAGACCCAGTACTTC
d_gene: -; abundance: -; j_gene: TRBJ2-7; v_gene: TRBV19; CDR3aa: CATRGRDSYEQYF; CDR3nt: TGTGCCACCAGGGGACGGGACTCCTACGAGCAGTACTTC
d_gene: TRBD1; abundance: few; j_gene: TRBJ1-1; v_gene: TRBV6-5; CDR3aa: CASLNLRTGKGEAFF; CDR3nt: TGTGCCAGCCTGAACCTCCGGACAGGGAAGGGTGAAGCTTTCTTT
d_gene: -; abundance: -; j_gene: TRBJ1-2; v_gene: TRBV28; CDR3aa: CASSPGTYGYTF; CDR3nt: TGTGCCAGCAGTCCGGGGACATATGGCTACACCTTC
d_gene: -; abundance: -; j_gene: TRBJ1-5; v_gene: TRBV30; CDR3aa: CAWSVTGPHQPQHF; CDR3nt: TGTGCCTGGAGTGTAACTGGGCCTCATCAGCCCCAGCATTTT
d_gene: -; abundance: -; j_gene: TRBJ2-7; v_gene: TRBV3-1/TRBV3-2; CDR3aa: CASSQLSYEQYF; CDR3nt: TGTGCCAGCAGCCAACTAAGCTACGAGCAGTACTTC
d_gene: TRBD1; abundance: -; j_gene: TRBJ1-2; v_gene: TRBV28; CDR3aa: CASTAGTANGYTF; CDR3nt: TGTGCCAGCACCGCTGGGACAGCGAATGGCTACACCTTC
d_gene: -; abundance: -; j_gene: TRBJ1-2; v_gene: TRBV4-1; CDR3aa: CASSQGFSSRTNYGYTF; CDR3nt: TGCGCCAGCAGCCAAGGCTTCAGTTCCCGAACTAACTATGGCTACACCTTC
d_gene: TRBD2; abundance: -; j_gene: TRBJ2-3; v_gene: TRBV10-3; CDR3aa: CAISEPGAGGSLGTDTQYF; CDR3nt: TGTGCCATCAGTGAACCCGGAGCGGGGGGATCCTTAGGCACAGATACGCAGTATTTT
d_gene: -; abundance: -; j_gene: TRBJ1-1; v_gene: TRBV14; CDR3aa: CASSQVKGKNTRAFF; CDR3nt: TGTGCCAGCAGCCAAGTCAAGGGGAAGAACACGCGGGCTTTCTTT
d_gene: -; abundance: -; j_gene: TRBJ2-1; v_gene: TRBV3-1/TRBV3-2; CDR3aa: CASSETELATFF; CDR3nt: TGTGCCAGCAGCGAGACTGAGCTAGCTACGTTCTTC
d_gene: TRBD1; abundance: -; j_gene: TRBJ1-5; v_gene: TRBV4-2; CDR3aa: CASSQVDRDSNQPQHF; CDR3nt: TGTGCCAGCAGCCAAGTTGACAGGGATAGCAATCAGCCCCAGCATTTT
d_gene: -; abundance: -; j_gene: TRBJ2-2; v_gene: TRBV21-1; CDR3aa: CASSKAGDREAGELFF; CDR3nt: TGTGCCAGCAGCAAAGCGGGGGACAGGGAGGCCGGGGAGCTGTTTTTT
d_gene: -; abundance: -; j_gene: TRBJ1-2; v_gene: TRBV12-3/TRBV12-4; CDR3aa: CASSPRAGHGYTF; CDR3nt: TGTGCCAGCAGCCCGCGCGCGGGCCATGGCTACACCTTC
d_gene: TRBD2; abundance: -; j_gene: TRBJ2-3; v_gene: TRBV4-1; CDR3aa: CASSQVMTSGTDTQYF; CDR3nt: TGCGCCAGCAGCCAAGTAATGACTAGCGGCACAGATACGCAGTATTTT
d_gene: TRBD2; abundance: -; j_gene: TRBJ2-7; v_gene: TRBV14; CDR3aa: CASSRGTSGPYEQYF; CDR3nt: TGTGCCAGCAGCCGGGGGACTAGTGGCCCCTACGAGCAGTACTTC
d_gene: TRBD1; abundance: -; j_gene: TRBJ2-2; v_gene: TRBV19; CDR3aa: CASSISPGTGGANTGELFF; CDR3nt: TGTGCCAGTAGTATATCTCCCGGGACAGGGGGCGCGAACACCGGGGAGCTGTTTTTT
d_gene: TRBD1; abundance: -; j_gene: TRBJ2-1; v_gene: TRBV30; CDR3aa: CAWSPRTGFIDEQFF; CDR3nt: TGTGCCTGGAGTCCCAGGACAGGGTTTATCGATGAGCAGTTCTTC
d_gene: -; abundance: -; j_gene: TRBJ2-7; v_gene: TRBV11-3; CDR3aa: CASTYLPGHLCSYEQYF; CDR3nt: TGTGCCAGCACCTACCTCCCGGGACACTTATGTTCCTACGAGCAGTACTTC
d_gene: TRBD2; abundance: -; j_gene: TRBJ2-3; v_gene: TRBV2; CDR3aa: CASSVPTSGGRDTQYF; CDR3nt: TGTGCCAGCAGTGTCCCGACTAGCGGGGGGCGAGATACGCAGTATTTT
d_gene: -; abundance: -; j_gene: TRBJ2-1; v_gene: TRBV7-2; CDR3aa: CASSLGGAGQFF; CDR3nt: TGTGCCAGCAGCTTAGGGGGAGCGGGGCAGTTCTTC
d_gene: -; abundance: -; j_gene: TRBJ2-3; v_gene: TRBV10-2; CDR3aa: CASRLREADTQYF; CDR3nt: TGCGCCAGCAGGCTCAGGGAGGCAGATACGCAGTATTTT
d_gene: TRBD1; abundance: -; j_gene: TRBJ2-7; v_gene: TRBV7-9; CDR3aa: CASSHRGISYEQYF; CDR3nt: TGTGCCAGCAGCCACAGGGGAATATCCTACGAGCAGTACTTC
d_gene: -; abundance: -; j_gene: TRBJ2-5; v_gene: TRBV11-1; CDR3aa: CASSLVGTGVAETQYF; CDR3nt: TGTGCCAGCAGCTTAGTAGGGACTGGGGTTGCCGAGACCCAGTACTTC
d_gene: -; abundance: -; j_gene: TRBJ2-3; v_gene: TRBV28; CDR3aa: CASSLLGGKSSTDTQYF; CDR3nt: TGTGCCAGCAGTTTACTCGGCGGAAAATCTAGCACAGATACGCAGTATTTT
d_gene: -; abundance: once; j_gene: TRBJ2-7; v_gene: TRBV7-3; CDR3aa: CASSPIGGVTYEQYF; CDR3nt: TGTGCCAGCAGCCCGATAGGAGGGGTAACCTACGAGCAGTACTTC
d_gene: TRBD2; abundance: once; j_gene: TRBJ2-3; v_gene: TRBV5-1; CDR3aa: CASSSGLAGGTQYF; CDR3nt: TGCGCCAGCAGCTCGGGACTAGCGGGGGGTACGCAGTATTTT
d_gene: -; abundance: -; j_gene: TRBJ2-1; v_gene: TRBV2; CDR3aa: CASSESATGLYNEQFF; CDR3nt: TGTGCCAGCAGTGAAAGCGCAACAGGTCTTTACAATGAGCAGTTCTTC
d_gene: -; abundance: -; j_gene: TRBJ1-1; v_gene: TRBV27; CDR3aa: CASSYQGRDTEAFF; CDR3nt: TGTGCCAGCAGTTATCAGGGAAGGGACACTGAAGCTTTCTTT
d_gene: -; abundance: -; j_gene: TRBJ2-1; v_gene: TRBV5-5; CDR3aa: CASSLVQLRYNEQFF; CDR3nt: TGTGCCAGCAGCTTGGTACAGTTGCGATACAATGAGCAGTTCTTC
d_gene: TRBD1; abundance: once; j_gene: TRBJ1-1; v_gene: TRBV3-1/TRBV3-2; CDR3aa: CASSFRGTGHSTEAFF; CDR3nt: TGTGCCAGCAGCTTCAGGGGGACAGGGCATTCCACTGAAGCTTTCTTT
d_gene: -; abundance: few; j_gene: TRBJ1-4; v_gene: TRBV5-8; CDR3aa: CASSFGLRRGEKLFF; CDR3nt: TGTGCCAGCAGCTTCGGGTTGAGACGGGGGGAAAAACTGTTTTTT
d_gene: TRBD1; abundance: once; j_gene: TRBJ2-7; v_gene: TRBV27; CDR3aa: CASRPGGRSYEQYF; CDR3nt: TGTGCCAGCAGACCAGGGGGCCGGTCCTACGAGCAGTACTTC
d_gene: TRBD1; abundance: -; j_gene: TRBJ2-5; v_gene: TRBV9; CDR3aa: CASSVNGDSQETQYF; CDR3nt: TGTGCCAGCAGCGTCAACGGGGACAGTCAAGAGACCCAGTACTTC